This T cell receptor (beta chain) was retrieved from a study of T cell repertoires in cytomegalovirus infection. About the research overall: Based on public TCR beta signatures, there were indications of CMV infection and of a matching HLA type.

MiXCR, run by TCRdb on the reads, gives a single entry per CDR3 protein. Seen here are approximately 500,000 distinct CDR3 sequences, 11% observed once, and the top ten hold around 9.6%. The CDR3 sequence is 15 residues long. CDR1 and CDR2 (germline): SEHNR, FQNEAQ (reference sequence). With 4 bases clipped from V and 8 bases from J, the junction kept 6 bases outside the gene matches. Study outcomes and limitations: Clonotype analysis showed dominance of the ex vivo response by HLA-C-restricted CMV-specific TCR beta clonotypes.

This clonotype was observed many times. Its specificity is not known. The source of this sequence is a human donor in good health (CMV status not recorded). Some clones in this sample may be carry-over from other donors' samples. Sequencing was performed on PBMCs. The rearrangement joins TRBV7-9 to TRBJ2-1; 12 bases fit TRBD2. The CDR3 reads CASSYPSGRVHEQFF. The CDR3 coding sequence is TGTGCCAGCAGCTACCCTAGCGGGAGGGTTCATGAGCAGTTCTTC.